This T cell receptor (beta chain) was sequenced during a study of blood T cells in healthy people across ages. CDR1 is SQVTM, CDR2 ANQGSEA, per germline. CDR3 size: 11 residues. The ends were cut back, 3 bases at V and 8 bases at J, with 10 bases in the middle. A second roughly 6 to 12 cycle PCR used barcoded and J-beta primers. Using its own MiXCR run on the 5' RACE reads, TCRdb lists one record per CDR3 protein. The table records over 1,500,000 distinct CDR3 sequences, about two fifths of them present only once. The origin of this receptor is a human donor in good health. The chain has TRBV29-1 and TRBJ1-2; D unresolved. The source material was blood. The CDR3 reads CSVERMLGYTF. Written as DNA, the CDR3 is TGCAGCGTTGAGCGAATGCTGGGCTACACCTTC.